Below are 32 T cell receptor beta chains sequenced from a single sample in a study of post-analysis software for immune sequencing data (dated by TCRdb to the mid-2010s). Broad study findings and their caveats: Four to six TRBV segments, including TRBV5-6, TRBV5-1 and TRBV20-1, were significantly more frequent in patients than controls.

The protocol used for the library was PCR. Sequenced on an Illumina HiSeq 2500. To reduce PCR and sequencing biases, unique molecular identifiers were incorporated into the TCR beta cDNA libraries. The public reads were reprocessed in TCRdb via fastp at Q25 and MiXCR, keeping in-frame beta chains. Each entry merges the rows of one CDR3 protein and shows their most common DNA and genes. The table for this sample lists under 650,000 distinct CDR3 sequences; about 40% of them were counted only once. More than 1.5% of the sample goes to the ten largest clones. These receptors have no known antigen. Sequenced: blood. The receptors originated from a girl aged 10-17 years with multiple sclerosis.

The CDR3 protein is CASRYSTGDYYEQYF. Written as DNA, the CDR3 is TGTGCCAGCAGGTACTCGACAGGGGATTACTACGAGCAGTACTTC. The chain uses TRBV9 and TRBJ2-5, with 8 bases matching TRBD1. The DNA end favors TRBJ2-7, so the J call may be wrong. This CDR3 region has 15 residues. Per the germline V gene, CDR1 is SGDLS and CDR2 is YYNGEE.

This clonotype was found a few times. The chain couples TRBV5-1 to TRBJ2-7, with D perhaps TRBD1 (5 bases). This CDR3 is 11 amino acids long. Germline loops: CDR1 SGHRS, CDR2 YFSETQ. V gave up 4 bases and J gave up 5 bases, with 7 bases separating them. Here the CDR3 reads CASSRGNEQYF. CDR3 nucleotides: TGCGCCAGCAGCAGGGGCAACGAGCAGTACTTC.

The chain is built from TRBV20-1 and TRBJ1-2; possibly TRBD1 for D (6 bases). CDR3 length equals 15 residues. Germline V gene lookup returns CDR1 DFQATT and CDR2 SNEGSKA (reference sequence). V was cut by 3 bases and J by 4 bases, with 18 bases left in between. The CDR3 region is CSASALRGQGYGYTF. The CDR3 DNA reads TGCAGTGCTAGTGCCCTCCGGGGGCAGGGCTATGGCTACACCTTC.

The chain combines TRBV30 with TRBJ2-1, with 9 bases fitting TRBD2. J lost 1 base, V lost 4 bases, and 5 bases had no gene match. Germline CDR1 reads GTSNPN; CDR2 reads SVGIG (reference sequence). This CDR3 comprises 15 residues. The CDR3 nucleotides are TGTGCCTGGATGCGGGGGGGAGCTTCCTACAATGAGCAGTTCTTC. This codes for CAWMRGGASYNEQFF.

CDR3 bases: TGCAGCGTTGATTGGGGGAGAGGCTCCTACAATGAGCAGTTCTTC. It specifies CSVDWGRGSYNEQFF. V usage is TRBV29-1 and J usage is TRBJ2-1, with D possibly being TRBD1 or TRBD2 (5 bases each). This CDR3 spans 15 amino acids. Germline assignment: CDR1 SQVTM and CDR2 ANQGSEA. Trimming stripped 3 bases from V and 0 bases from J, with 12 bases between.

This rearrangement joins TRBV12-3 or TRBV12-4 to TRBJ1-1; D is uncertain. Trimming took 1 base from V and 1 from J, leaving 10 bases between them. The CDR3 is 15 amino acids. Here the CDR3 reads CASSLGVKKNTEAFF. The CDR3 coding sequence is TGTGCCAGCAGTTTAGGGGTCAAAAAGAACACTGAAGCTTTCTTT.

A few counts support this clonotype. V and J are TRBV29-1 and TRBJ1-2; a weak D match, TRBD1 (5 bases). Germline CDR1 and CDR2: SQVTM and ANQGSEA. V was shortened by 6 bases and J by 7 bases, with 18 bases between the two germline ends. This CDR3 is 13 amino acids long. The CDR3 nucleotides are TGCAGCGTAGAGTTCTGGGGGACGGGTGGCTACACCTTC. The encoded protein is CSVEFWGTGGYTF.

The chain joins TRBV27 to TRBJ1-1, with D possibly being TRBD1 (6 bases). Trimming took off 3 bases at V and 1 base at J, with 9 bases between the two ends. The CDR3 runs 14 residues. Germline V gene lookup returns CDR1 MNHEY and CDR2 SMNVEV (reference sequence). The DNA of the CDR3 is TGTGCCAGCAGTTTTTTAGGGGGGAACACTGAAGCTTTCTTT. This sequence encodes CASSFLGGNTEAFF.

This chain links TRBV4-2 with TRBJ2-7; D not resolved. Matching the DNA end better, TRBJ2-5 makes the J call doubtful. The CDR3 extends over 12 amino acids. Germline CDR1 reads LGHNA; CDR2 reads YNFKEQ. CDR3 region: CASSQGSWTQYF. CDR3 in DNA: TGTGCCAGCAGCCAAGGTAGCTGGACCCAGTACTTC.

Only a few counts were recorded for this clonotype. The chain joins TRBV4-1 to TRBJ2-7, with D hard to call. Trimming left V 2 bases short and J 6 bases short, with 11 bases between. CDR1 and CDR2 (germline): MGHRA, YSYEKL. The CDR3 covers 13 residues. This CDR3 is CASSQSPQREQYF. The CDR3 region has the DNA TGCGCCAGCAGCCAATCTCCCCAGCGCGAGCAGTACTTC.

There are a few counts of this clonotype. This CDR3 is CSALGQSGNTIYF. The CDR3 nucleotides are TGCAGCGCCCTGGGACAGTCTGGAAACACCATATATTTT. The J gene is TRBJ1-3, the V gene TRBV29-1; 7 bases fit TRBD1. CDR3 length: 13 residues. The V and J ends lost 7 bases and 1 base, in that order; junction bases with no gene match: 4. Germline CDR1 is SQVTM and CDR2 is ANQGSEA. The full variable domain, rest sourced from reference TRBV29-1 and TRBJ1-3, is SAVISQKPSRDICQRGTSLTIQCQVDSQVTMMFWYRQQPGQSLTLIATANQGSEATYESGFVIDKFPISRPNLTFSTLTVSNMSPEDSSIYLCSALGQSGNTIYFGEGSWLTVV.

DNA for the CDR3: TGCGCCAGCAGCTTAACAGGGCGTGAAAAACTGTTTTTT. It codes for CASSLTGREKLFF. The chain combines TRBV5-1 with TRBJ1-4; D may be TRBD1 (6 bases). Germline-derived CDR1 and CDR2 are SGHRS and YFSETQ. The CDR3 consists of 13 residues. Trimming took off 2 bases at V and 7 bases at J, with 9 bases between the two ends.

V gene TRBV27 combines with J gene TRBJ1-2, with D unresolved. CDR1 is MNHEY and CDR2 is SMNVEV in the germline V gene (reference sequence). V gave up 3 bases and J gave up 0 bases, with 8 bases separating them. CDR3 size: 14 residues. The CDR3 nucleotides are TGTGCCAGCAGTTTGGACGGCGCTAACTATGGCTACACCTTC. This codes for CASSLDGANYGYTF.

This clonotype has a handful of counts. The genes are TRBV5-1 and TRBJ2-4; TRBD2 aligns across 15 bases. The CDR3 spans 19 residues. J lost 2 bases, V lost 1 base, and 7 bases had no gene match. Germline assignment: CDR1 SGHRS and CDR2 YFSETQ. The CDR3 sequence is CASSLNPGLAGGTKNIQYF. The DNA of the CDR3 is TGCGCCAGCAGCTTGAACCCCGGACTAGCGGGAGGGACCAAAAACATTCAGTACTTC.

The chain links TRBV9 to TRBJ1-1; perhaps TRBD1 as D (5 bases). Trimming left V 0 bases short and J 7 bases short, with 16 bases between. Germline V gives CDR1 SGDLS, CDR2 YYNGEE. The CDR3 contains 15 residues. The CDR3 region is CASSVERADRDEAFF. The CDR3 region has the DNA TGTGCCAGCAGCGTAGAGCGGGCAGACAGAGATGAAGCTTTCTTT.

This clonotype came up a few times. The V call is TRBV29-1, the J call TRBJ2-3; tentative D call: TRBD2 (6 bases). This CDR3 is built from 14 residues. V lost 7 bases, J lost 0 bases, and 14 bases lay in between. The germline gives CDR1 SQVTM, CDR2 ANQGSEA. The CDR3 nucleotides read TGCAGCGCCCGGGGGACGGCTAGCACAGATACGCAGTATTTT. Translating it yields CSARGTASTDTQYF.

Points on this clonotype: Germline and junction disagree at one end, which may indicate a read error. J is TRBJ2-3 and V is TRBV15, with D possibly being TRBD1 (5 bases). CDR3 size: 15 residues. Germline loops: CDR1 LNHNV, CDR2 YYDKDF (reference sequence). The CDR3 DNA reads TGTGCCAGCAGCCCTAAAGGCAGGGGCACAGATACGCAGTATTTT. Its protein product is CASSPKGRGTDTQYF.

The DNA for the CDR3 is TGTGCCATCAGTAAGGACAGGGGAATCGGCTACACCTTC. This codes for CAISKDRGIGYTF. This chain connects TRBV10-3 to TRBJ1-2, with TRBD1 matching 9 bases. The length of the CDR3 is 13 residues. Germline V gene data show CDR1 as ENHRY and CDR2 as SYGVKD. J was trimmed by 8 bases and V by 5 bases; bases with no gene match: 6.

A few counts support this clonotype. This chain joins TRBV4-1 and TRBJ1-2, with 7 bases identical to TRBD1. This CDR3 has 14 amino acids. V lost 6 bases and J lost 2; bases outside the gene matches: 6. From germline, CDR1 is MGHRA and CDR2 YSYEKL. For the CDR3, the DNA is TGCGCCAGCAGGTTCGGCAGGGGGAACTATGGCTACACCTTC. Translated: CASRFGRGNYGYTF.

The V and J genes are TRBV4-1 and TRBJ2-6, with D possibly TRBD2 on 6 matching bases. V lost 4 bases, J lost 1 base, and 26 bases lay in between. Germline V lookup: CDR1 MGHRA, CDR2 YSYEKL. The CDR3 totals 21 residues. As DNA, the CDR3 is TGCGCCAGCAGCCCCCGGAGGGAGGTCCTCACTGGGTTTTCTGGGGCCAACGTCCTGACTTTC. The encoded protein is CASSPRREVLTGFSGANVLTF.

This clonotype appeared a few times. The V gene is TRBV7-2, the J gene TRBJ1-5, with no clear D. There are 13 residues in the CDR3. Germline lookup yields CDR1 SGHTA and CDR2 FQGNSA. The V and J ends lost 4 bases and 9 bases respectively, with 13 bases between them. The DNA of the CDR3 is TGTGCCAGCAGCTCTCTGGCCGAATCGCCCCAGCATTTT. Translated: CASSSLAESPQHF.

This clonotype has only a few counts. This chain connects TRBV5-1 to TRBJ2-7; 8 bases fit TRBD1. The J call is doubtful: the DNA matches TRBJ2-4 better. The germline CDR1 and CDR2 sequences are SGHRS and YFSETQ. The length of the CDR3 is 15 residues. The CDR3 DNA sequence: TGCGCCAGCAGCTTTGGAACAGGGGGTAACAACATTCAGTACTTC. It translates to CASSFGTGGNNIQYF.

The gene calls are TRBV4-2 and TRBJ1-1, with D unclear. V was shortened by 1 base and J by 4 bases, with 16 bases between the two germline ends. Germline V gene lookup returns CDR1 LGHNA and CDR2 YNFKEQ. The CDR3 is 16 residues long. The CDR3 bases are TGTGCCAGCAGCCAAGTAAGGTCCCATTTGCGCACTGAAGCTTTCTTT. This encodes CASSQVRSHLRTEAFF.

On this clonotype itself: The germline gene is not matched at one end of the junction; a read error may be the cause. The V call is TRBV10-3, the J call TRBJ2-1; 16 bases line up with TRBD2. The CDR3 runs 16 residues. CDR1 ENHRY and CDR2 SYGVKD come from the germline V gene. CDR3 protein: CTIRGLAGGPGNEQFF. CDR3 in DNA: TGTACCATCCGGGGACTAGCGGGGGGGCCTGGGAATGAGCAGTTCTTC.

V usage is TRBV6-5 and J usage is TRBJ2-3, with 9 bases identical to TRBD1. CDR3 length equals 16 residues. Looked up from germline, CDR1 is MNHEY and CDR2 is SVGAGI. V lost 5 bases, J lost 4 bases, and 10 bases stayed unmatched. The CDR3 coding sequence is TGTGCCAGCAGTCGCCTCCCGGGACAGGGCGCAGATACGCAGTATTTT. Translation gives CASSRLPGQGADTQYF.

This clonotype was picked up a small number of times. Germline is not matched at one junction end, which may reflect a read error. The V gene is TRBV7-7, the J gene TRBJ2-1, with 8 bases fitting TRBD2. Per the germline V gene, CDR1 is SSHAT and CDR2 is FNYEAQ (reference sequence). The CDR3 loop spans 18 amino acids. CDR3 in amino acids: CASSLGPTSAYSYNEQFF. The CDR3 DNA sequence: TGTGCTAGCAGCTTAGGTCCGACTAGCGCGTACTCCTACAATGAGCAGTTCTTC.

The chain uses TRBV6-5 and TRBJ1-4, with TRBD1 as a possible D gene (6 bases). With 6 bases removed from V and 5 bases from J, the gap between germline ends came to 13 bases. The CDR3 runs to 14 residues. Per the germline V gene, CDR1 is MNHEY and CDR2 is SVGAGI. CDR3 in amino acids: CASSQGTWNEKLFF. The CDR3 DNA is TGTGCCAGCAGCCAGGGGACATGGAATGAAAAACTGTTTTTT.

This clonotype showed up just a few times. The chain is built from TRBV10-3 and TRBJ1-2, with 7 bases matching TRBD1. V gave up 10 bases and J gave up 8 bases; unmatched junction bases: 19. This CDR3 comprises 15 residues. In germline, CDR1 is ENHRY, CDR2 SYGVKD. CDR3 amino acids: CATLKEELTGDGYTF. The CDR3 nucleotides read TGTGCCACCCTAAAGGAGGAACTTACAGGGGACGGCTACACCTTC.

The chain has TRBV7-9 and TRBJ2-5, with TRBD2 identical over 11 bases. The closer fit of TRBJ2-4 to the DNA end suggests the J call may be wrong. The CDR3 covers 17 residues. Per the germline V gene, CDR1 is SEHNR and CDR2 is FQNEAQ (reference sequence). CDR3 bases: TGTGCCAGCAGCTTAGGACTAGCGGGGTCCCGCGGAAACATTCAGTACTTC. This codes for CASSLGLAGSRGNIQYF.

Worth noting for this clonotype: Relative to the germline gene, one junction end is altered; a read error may explain this. This chain connects TRBV4-1 to TRBJ2-3; unclear D gene. The CDR3 has 17 amino acids. Germline CDR1 reads MGHRA; CDR2 reads YSYEKL. CDR3 sequence: CASSQEEPAQFTDTRYF. CDR3 coding DNA: TGCGCCAGCAGCCAAGAAGAACCCGCACAGTTCACAGATACGCGGTATTTT.

This clonotype was observed a few times. V is TRBV20-1 and J is TRBJ1-2, with 7 positions matching TRBD1. The CDR3 contains 13 residues. V gave up 2 bases and J gave up 3 bases; unmatched junction bases: 3. Per germline, CDR1 DFQATT and CDR2 SNEGSKA (reference sequence). The CDR3 spells CSARSGTDYGYTF. The CDR3 region has the DNA TGCAGTGCTAGAAGCGGGACAGACTATGGCTACACCTTC.

The rearrangement uses TRBV29-1 and TRBJ2-7, with 7 positions matching TRBD1. The J segment lost 6 bases and the V segment lost 6 bases, leaving 11 bases of the junction unmatched. Germline CDR1 is SQVTM and CDR2 is ANQGSEA. CDR3 size: 13 residues. This CDR3 is CSVEKTGPSEQYF. CDR3 nucleotide sequence: TGCAGCGTCGAGAAGACAGGGCCCAGCGAGCAGTACTTC.